Given below is one T cell receptor beta chain in context. The germline V gene has CDR1 MNHEY and CDR2 SVGEGT. There are 14 residues in the CDR3. V lost 2 bases, J lost 8 bases, and 15 bases lay in between. Sequenced by immunoSEQ multiplex PCR; TCRdb stores in-frame clones only, minus some. The sample shows 500,000 or so clones, roughly 87% of them seen only once. These data originate in a study of Ad26.COV2.S vaccination and SARS-CoV-2 variants. In the study overall: Sample donor was a member of the COV1001 Ad26.COV2.S trial arm. Ad26.COV2.S was injected intramuscularly once or twice, 56 days apart.

Treatment: some 20 received Ad26.COV2.S at low or high dose, single or two shots; several received placebo; per-sample allocation not given. The investigators took samples on day 63 after the first vaccine or placebo injection. This TCR came from a person aged 18 to 59 who received the Ad26.COV2.S COVID-19 vaccine or a placebo. V usage is TRBV6-2 or TRBV6-3 and J usage is TRBJ1-2, with a weak D call TRBD1 (5 bases). Material: peripheral blood, obtained in a trial of Ad26.COV2.S vaccine versus placebo. CDR3 sequence (DNA): TGTGCCAGCAGTTACCATACGGGACGGCAGGGCTACACCTTC. Translated, it gives CASSYHTGRQGYTF.